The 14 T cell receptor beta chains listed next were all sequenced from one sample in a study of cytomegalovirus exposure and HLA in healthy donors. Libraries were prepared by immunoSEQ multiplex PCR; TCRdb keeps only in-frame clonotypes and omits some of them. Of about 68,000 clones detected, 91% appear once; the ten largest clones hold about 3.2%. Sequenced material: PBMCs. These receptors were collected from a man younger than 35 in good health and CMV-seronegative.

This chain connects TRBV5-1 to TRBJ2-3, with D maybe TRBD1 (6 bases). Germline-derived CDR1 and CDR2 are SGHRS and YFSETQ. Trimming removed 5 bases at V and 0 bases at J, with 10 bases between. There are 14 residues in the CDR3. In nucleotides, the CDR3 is TGCGCCAGCAGAGCAGGGGCTAGCACAGATACGCAGTATTTT. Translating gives CASRAGASTDTQYF.

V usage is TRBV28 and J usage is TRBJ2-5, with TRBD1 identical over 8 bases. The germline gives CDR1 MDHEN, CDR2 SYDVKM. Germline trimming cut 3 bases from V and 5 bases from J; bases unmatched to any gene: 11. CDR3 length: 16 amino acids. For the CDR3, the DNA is TGTGCCAGCAGTTTCCGGGACAGGAGCCCTCAGGAGACCCAGTACTTC. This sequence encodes CASSFRDRSPQETQYF. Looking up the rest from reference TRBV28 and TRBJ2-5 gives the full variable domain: DVKVTQSSRYLVKRTGEKVFLECVQDMDHENMFWYRQDPGLGLRLIYFSYDVKMKEKGDIPEGYSVSREKKERFSLILESASTNQTSMYLCASSFRDRSPQETQYFGPGTRLLVL.

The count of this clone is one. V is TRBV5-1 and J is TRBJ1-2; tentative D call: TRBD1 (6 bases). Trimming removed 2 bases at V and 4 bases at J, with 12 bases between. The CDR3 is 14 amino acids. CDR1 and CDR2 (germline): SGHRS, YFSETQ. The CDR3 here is CASSFVGQGYGYTF. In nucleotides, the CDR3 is TGCGCCAGCAGCTTCGTGGGACAAGGCTATGGCTACACCTTC.

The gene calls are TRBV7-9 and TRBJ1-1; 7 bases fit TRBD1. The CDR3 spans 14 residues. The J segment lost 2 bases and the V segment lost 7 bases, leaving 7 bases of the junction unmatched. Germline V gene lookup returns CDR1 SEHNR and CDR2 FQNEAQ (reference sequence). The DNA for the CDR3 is TGTGCCAGCAACCCGGACAGGACTAACACTGAAGCTTTCTTT. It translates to CASNPDRTNTEAFF.

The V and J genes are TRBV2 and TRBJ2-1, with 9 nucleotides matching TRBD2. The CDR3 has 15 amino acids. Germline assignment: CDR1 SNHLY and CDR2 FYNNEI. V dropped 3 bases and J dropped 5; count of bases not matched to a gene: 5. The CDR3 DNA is TGTGCCAGCAGTGATACGGGGACTAGCAACAATGAGCAGTTCTTC. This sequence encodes CASSDTGTSNNEQFF.

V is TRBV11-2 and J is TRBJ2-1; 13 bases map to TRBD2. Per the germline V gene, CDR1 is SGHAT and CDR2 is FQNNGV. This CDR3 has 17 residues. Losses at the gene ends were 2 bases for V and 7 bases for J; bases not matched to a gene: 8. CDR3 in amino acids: CASSLRWTSGSGNEQFF. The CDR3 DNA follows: TGTGCCAGCAGCTTAAGGTGGACTAGCGGGAGTGGAAATGAGCAGTTCTTC.

The CDR3 coding sequence is TGTGCCAGTGCCAGGGTAGGGTCAGATACGCAGTATTTT. Its protein is CASARVGSDTQYF. This sequence joins TRBV19 and TRBJ2-3; weak D call: TRBD1 (5 bases). This CDR3 has 13 residues. V lost 8 bases and J lost 4, with 13 bases in between. Germline V gene lookup returns CDR1 LNHDA and CDR2 SQIVND (reference sequence). Based on the CDR3 plus reference TRBV19 and TRBJ2-3, the full variable domain is DGGITQSPKYLFRKEGQNVTLSCEQNLNHDAMYWYRQDPGQGLRLIYYSQIVNDFQKGDIAEGYSVSREKKESFPLTVTSAQKNPTAFYLCASARVGSDTQYFGPGTRLTVL.

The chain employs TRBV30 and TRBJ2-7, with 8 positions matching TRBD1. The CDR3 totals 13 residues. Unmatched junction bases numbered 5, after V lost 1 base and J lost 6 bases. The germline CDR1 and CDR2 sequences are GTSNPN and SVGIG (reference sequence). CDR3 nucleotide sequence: TGTGCCTGGAGTGCCGACAGGGGAGGCGAGCAGTACTTC. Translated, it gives CAWSADRGGEQYF.

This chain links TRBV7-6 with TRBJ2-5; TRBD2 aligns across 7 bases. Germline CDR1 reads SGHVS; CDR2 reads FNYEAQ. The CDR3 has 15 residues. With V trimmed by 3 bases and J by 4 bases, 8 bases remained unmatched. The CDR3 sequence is CASSLAGVRAETQYF. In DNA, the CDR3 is TGTGCCAGCAGCTTGGCGGGGGTACGGGCAGAGACCCAGTACTTC. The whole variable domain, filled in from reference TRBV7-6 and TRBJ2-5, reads GAGVSQSPRYKVTKRGQDVALRCDPISGHVSLYWYRQALGQGPEFLTYFNYEAQQDKSGLPNDRFSAERPEGSISTLTIQRTEQRDSAMYRCASSLAGVRAETQYFGPGTRLLVL.

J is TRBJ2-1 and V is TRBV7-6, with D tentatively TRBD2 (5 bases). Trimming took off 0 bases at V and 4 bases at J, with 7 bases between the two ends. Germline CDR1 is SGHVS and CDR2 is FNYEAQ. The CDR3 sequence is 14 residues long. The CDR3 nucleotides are TGTGCCAGCAGCTTAGCTCGGGGATACAATGAGCAGTTCTTC. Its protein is CASSLARGYNEQFF. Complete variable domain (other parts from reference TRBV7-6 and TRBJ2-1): GAGVSQSPRYKVTKRGQDVALRCDPISGHVSLYWYRQALGQGPEFLTYFNYEAQQDKSGLPNDRFSAERPEGSISTLTIQRTEQRDSAMYRCASSLARGYNEQFFGPGTRLTVL.

CDR3: CASSSVAGQETQYF. CDR3 bases: TGCGCCAGCAGCTCGGTAGCGGGTCAAGAGACCCAGTACTTC. The rearrangement uses TRBV5-1 and TRBJ2-5, with TRBD2 matching 7 bases. Germline V gene lookup returns CDR1 SGHRS and CDR2 YFSETQ. The CDR3 runs 14 residues. J lost 2 bases, V lost 3 bases, and 4 bases had no gene match.

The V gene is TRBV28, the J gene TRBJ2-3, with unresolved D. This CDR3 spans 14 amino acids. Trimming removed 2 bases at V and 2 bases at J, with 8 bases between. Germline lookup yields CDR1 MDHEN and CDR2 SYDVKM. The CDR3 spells CASSLIADTDTQYF. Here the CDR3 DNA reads TGTGCCAGCAGTTTAATTGCGGACACAGATACGCAGTATTTT.

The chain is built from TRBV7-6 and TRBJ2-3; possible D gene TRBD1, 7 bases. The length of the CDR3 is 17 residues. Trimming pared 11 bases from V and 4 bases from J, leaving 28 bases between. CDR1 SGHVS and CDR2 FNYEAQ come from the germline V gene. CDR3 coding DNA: TGTGCCGTTACAGCGGGTGCAACAGGGGCCGAGGCAGATACGCAGTATTTT. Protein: CAVTAGATGAEADTQYF.

The CDR3 here is CASSTSRGQGRSGYTF. DNA of the CDR3: TGTGCCAGTAGTACCTCCCGCGGTCAGGGGAGAAGTGGCTACACCTTC. The chain couples TRBV19 to TRBJ1-2; possible D gene TRBD1, 6 bases. The germline gives CDR1 LNHDA, CDR2 SQIVND (reference sequence). This CDR3 is 16 amino acids long. The V end was cut by 4 bases, the J end by 7 bases, with 22 bases between.